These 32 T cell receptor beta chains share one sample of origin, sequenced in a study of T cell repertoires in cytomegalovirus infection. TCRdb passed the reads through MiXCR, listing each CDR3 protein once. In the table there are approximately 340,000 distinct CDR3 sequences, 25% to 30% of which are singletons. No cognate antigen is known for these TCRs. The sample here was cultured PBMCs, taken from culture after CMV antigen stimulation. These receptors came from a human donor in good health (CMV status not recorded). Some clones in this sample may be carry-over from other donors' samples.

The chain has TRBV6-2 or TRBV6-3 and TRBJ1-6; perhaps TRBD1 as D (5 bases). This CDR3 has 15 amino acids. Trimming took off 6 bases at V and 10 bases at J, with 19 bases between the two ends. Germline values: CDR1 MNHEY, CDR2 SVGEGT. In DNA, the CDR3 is TGTGCCAGCAGCTCGAGGGGAGCAGTGTCCTCACCCCTCCACTTT. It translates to CASSSRGAVSSPLHF.

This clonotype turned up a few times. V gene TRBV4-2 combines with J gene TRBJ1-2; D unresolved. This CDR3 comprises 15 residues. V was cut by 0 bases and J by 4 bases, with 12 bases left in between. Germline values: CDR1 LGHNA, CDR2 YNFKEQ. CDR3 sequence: CASSQDPGQVYGYTF. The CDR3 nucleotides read TGTGCCAGCAGCCAAGATCCGGGCCAGGTCTATGGCTACACCTTC.

CDR3 sequence: CASSPAGTSGSPYF. The CDR3 coding sequence is TGTGCCAGCTCACCCGCAGGGACTAGCGGGAGCCCATACTTC. V gene TRBV18 combines with J gene TRBJ2-4; 14 positions agree with TRBD2. The CDR3 sequence is 14 residues long. Germline CDR1 and CDR2: KGHSH and LQKENI. V dropped 3 bases and J dropped 16; count of bases not matched to a gene: 8.

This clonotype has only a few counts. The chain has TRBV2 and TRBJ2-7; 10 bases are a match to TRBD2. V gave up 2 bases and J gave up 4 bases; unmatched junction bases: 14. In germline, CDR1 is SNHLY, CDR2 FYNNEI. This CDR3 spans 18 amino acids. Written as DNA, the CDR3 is TGTGCCAGCAGTGAACTAGCGGGGGCCTCCACGGGATTTTACGAGCAGTACTTC. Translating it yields CASSELAGASTGFYEQYF.

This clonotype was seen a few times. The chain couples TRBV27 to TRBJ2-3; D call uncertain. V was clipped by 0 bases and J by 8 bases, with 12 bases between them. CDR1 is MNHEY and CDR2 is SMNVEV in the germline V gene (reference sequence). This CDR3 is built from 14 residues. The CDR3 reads CASSLSTELGTQYF. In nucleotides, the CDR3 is TGTGCCAGCAGTTTATCGACGGAGCTCGGTACGCAGTATTTT.

This CDR3 is CASTPDINYGYTF. The CDR3 DNA reads as TGTGCCAGCACTCCAGACATTAACTATGGCTACACCTTC. This rearrangement joins TRBV6-5 to TRBJ1-2, with unresolved D. This CDR3 spans 13 amino acids. CDR1 and CDR2 (germline): MNHEY, SVGAGI. V shed 7 bases and J shed 1 base, with 10 bases lying between them.

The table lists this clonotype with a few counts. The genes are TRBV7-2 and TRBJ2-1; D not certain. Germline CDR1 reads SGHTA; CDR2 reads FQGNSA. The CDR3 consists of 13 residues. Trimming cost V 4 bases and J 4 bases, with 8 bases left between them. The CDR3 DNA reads TGTGCCAGCAGCTCCCGACGGTACAATGAGCAGTTCTTC. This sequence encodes CASSSRRYNEQFF.

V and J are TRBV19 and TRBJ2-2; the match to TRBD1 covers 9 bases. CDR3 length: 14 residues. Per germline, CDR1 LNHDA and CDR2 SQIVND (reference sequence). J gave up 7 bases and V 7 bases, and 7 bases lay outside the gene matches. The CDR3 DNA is TGTGCCAGTACCTGGGACAGGGCTGGCGGGGAGCTGTTTTTT. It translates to CASTWDRAGGELFF.

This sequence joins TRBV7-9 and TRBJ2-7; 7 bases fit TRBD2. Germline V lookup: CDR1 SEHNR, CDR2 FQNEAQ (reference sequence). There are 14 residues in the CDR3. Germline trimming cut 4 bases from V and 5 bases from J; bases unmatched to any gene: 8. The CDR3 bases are TGTGCCAGCAGCTCTATCCAGCGGGGCCACGAGCAGTACTTC. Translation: CASSSIQRGHEQYF.

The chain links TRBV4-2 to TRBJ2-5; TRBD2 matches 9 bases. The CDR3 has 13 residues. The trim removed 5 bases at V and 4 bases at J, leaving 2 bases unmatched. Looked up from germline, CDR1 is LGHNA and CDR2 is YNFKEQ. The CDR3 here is CASSDSGGETQYF. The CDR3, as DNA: TGTGCCAGCAGCGATAGCGGGGGAGAGACCCAGTACTTC.

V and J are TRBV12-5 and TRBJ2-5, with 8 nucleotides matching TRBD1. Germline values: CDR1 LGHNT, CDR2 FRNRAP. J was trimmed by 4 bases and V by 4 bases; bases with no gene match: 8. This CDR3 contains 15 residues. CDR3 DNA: TGTGCTAGTGGTTCGTGGGACAGGTCAGGAGAGACCCAGTACTTC. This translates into CASGSWDRSGETQYF.

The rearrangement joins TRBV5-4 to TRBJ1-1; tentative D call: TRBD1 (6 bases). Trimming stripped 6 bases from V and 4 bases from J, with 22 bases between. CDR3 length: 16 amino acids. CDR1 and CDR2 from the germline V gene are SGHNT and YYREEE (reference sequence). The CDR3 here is CASTPGVGGGSTEAFF. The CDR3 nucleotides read TGTGCCAGCACCCCCGGAGTTGGGGGCGGGAGCACTGAAGCTTTCTTT.

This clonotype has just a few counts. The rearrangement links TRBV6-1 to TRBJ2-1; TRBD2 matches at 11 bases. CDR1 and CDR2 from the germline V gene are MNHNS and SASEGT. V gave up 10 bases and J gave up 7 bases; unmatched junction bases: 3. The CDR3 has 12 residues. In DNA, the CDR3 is TGTGCCACTTTAGCGGGGGGGAATGAGCAGTTCTTC. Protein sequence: CATLAGGNEQFF.

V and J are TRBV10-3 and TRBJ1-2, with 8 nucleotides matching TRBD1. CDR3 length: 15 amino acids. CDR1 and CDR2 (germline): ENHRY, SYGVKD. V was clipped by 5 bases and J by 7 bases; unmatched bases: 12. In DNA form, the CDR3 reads TGTGCCATCAGTCCCGGGAACAGGGGGGCTAGTGGCTACACCTTC. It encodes CAISPGNRGASGYTF.

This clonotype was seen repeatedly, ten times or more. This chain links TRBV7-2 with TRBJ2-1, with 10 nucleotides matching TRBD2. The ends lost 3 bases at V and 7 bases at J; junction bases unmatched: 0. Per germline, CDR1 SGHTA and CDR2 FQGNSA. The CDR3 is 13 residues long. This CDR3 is CASSFSGRNEQFF. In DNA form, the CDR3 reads TGTGCCAGCAGCTTTAGCGGGAGGAATGAGCAGTTCTTC.

The CDR3 sequence: CASSDRGTASETQYF. CDR3 DNA sequence: TGTGCCAGCAGCGACAGGGGGACCGCGTCAGAGACCCAGTACTTC. This chain joins TRBV7-2 and TRBJ2-5, with 9 bases fitting TRBD1. Per germline, CDR1 SGHTA and CDR2 FQGNSA. Losses at the gene ends were 5 bases for V and 4 bases for J; bases not matched to a gene: 8. This CDR3 region has 15 residues.

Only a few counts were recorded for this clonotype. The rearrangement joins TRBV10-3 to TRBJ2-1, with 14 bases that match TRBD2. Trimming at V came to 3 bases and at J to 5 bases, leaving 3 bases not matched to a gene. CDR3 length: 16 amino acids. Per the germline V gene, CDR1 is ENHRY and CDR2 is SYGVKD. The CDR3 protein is CAISDVGLAGDNEQFF. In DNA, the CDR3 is TGTGCCATCAGTGACGTGGGACTAGCGGGAGACAATGAGCAGTTCTTC.

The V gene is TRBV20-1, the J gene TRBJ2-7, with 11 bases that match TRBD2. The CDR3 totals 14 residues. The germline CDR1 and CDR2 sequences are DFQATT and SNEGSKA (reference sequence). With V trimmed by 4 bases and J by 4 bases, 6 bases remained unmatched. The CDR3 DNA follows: TGCAGTGCTATTCGAACTAGCGGGAGTTACGAGCAGTACTTC. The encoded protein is CSAIRTSGSYEQYF.

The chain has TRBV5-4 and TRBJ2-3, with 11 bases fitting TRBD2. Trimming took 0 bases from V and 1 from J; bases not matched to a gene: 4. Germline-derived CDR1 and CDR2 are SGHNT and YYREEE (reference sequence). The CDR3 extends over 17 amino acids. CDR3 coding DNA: TGTGCCAGCAGCTTGGAACTAGCGGGGGTTGGCACAGATACGCAGTATTTT. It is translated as CASSLELAGVGTDTQYF.

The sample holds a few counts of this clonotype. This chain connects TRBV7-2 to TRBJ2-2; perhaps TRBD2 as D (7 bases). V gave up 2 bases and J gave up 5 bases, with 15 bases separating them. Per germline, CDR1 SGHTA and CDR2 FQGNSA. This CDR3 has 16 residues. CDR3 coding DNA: TGTGCCAGCAGCTTAAGAGGGGGGGGGCGAACCGGGGAGCTGTTTTTT. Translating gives CASSLRGGGRTGELFF.

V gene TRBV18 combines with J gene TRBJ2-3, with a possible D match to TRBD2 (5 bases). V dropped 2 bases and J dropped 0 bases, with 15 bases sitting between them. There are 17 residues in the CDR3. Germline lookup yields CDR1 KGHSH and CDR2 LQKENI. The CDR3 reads CASSPYSRGESTDTQYF. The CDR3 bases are TGTGCCAGCTCACCATACTCTCGGGGAGAAAGCACAGATACGCAGTATTTT.

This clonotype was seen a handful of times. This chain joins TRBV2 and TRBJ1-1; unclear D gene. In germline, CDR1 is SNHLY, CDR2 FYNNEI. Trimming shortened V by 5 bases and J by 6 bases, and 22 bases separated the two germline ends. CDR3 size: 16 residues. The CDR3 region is CASSIQRNLLGSEAFF. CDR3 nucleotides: TGTGCCAGCAGTATTCAGAGGAACCTCTTGGGGTCTGAAGCTTTCTTT.

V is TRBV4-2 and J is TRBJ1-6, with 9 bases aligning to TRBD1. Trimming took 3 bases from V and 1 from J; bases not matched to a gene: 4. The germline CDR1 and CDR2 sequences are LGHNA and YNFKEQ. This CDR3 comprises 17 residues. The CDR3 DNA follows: TGTGCCAGCAGCCAGGGACAGGGAAGGTCCTATAATTCACCCCTCCACTTT. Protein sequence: CASSQGQGRSYNSPLHF.

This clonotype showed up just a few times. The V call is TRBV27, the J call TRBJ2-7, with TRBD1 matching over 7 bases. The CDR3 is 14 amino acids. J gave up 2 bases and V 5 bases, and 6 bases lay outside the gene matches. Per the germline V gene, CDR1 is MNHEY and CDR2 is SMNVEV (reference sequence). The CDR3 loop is CASSMGTAAYEQYF. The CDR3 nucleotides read TGTGCCAGCAGTATGGGGACAGCAGCCTACGAGCAGTACTTC.

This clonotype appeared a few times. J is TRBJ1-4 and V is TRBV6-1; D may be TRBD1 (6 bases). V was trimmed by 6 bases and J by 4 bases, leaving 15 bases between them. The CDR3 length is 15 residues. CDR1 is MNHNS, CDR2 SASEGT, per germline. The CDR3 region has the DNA TGTGCCAGCAGCAACGGGGGCCCGATTAATGAAAAACTGTTTTTT. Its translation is CASSNGGPINEKLFF.

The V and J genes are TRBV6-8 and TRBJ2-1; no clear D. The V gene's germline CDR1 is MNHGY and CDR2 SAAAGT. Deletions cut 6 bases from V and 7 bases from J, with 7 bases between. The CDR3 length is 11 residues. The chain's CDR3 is CASRGVNEQFF. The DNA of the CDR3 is TGTGCCAGCAGGGGTGTGAATGAGCAGTTCTTC.

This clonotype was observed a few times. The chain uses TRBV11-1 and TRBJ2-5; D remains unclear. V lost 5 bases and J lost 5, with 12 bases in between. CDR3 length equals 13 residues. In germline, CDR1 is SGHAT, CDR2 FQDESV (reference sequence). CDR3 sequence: CASSGPPHETQYF. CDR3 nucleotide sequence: TGTGCCAGCAGCGGGCCGCCGCACGAGACCCAGTACTTC.

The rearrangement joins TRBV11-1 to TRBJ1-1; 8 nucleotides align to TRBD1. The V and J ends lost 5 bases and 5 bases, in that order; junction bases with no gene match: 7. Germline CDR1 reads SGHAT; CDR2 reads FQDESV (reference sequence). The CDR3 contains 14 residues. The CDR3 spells CASSPTGVVTEAFF. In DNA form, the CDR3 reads TGTGCCAGCAGCCCGACAGGGGTGGTAACTGAAGCTTTCTTT.

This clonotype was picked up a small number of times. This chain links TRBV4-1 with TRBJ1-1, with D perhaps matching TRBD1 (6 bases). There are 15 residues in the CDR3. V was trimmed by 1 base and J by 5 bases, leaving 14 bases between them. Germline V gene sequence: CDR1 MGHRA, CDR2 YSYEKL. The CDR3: CASSQVPQGGTEAFF. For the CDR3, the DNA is TGCGCCAGCAGCCAAGTACCACAGGGAGGGACTGAAGCTTTCTTT.

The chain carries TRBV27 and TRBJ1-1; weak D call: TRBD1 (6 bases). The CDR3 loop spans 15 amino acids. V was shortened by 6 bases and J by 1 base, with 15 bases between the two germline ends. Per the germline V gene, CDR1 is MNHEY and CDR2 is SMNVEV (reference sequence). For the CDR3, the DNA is TGTGCCAGCAGGACTGGGGGCGCGGAGAACACTGAAGCTTTCTTT. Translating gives CASRTGGAENTEAFF.

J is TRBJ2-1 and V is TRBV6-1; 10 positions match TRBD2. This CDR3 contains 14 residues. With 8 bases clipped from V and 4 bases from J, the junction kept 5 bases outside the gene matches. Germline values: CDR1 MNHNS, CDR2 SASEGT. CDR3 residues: CASLLAGVYNEQFF. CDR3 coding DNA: TGTGCCAGCCTGCTAGCGGGGGTATACAATGAGCAGTTCTTC.

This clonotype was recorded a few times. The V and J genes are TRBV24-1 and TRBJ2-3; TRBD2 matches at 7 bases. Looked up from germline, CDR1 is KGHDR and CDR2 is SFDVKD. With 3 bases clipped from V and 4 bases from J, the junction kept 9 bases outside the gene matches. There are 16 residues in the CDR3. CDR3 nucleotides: TGTGCCACCAGTGATCCCCTCCCGGGAGGCCCAGATACGCAGTATTTT. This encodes CATSDPLPGGPDTQYF.